The rows below give T cell receptor beta chains drawn from one sample of a study of regulatory T cells in long-lasting Graves disease. TCRdb reprocessed the multiplex PCR reads with MiXCR, giving one entry per CDR3 protein. The table lists roughly 700,000 distinct CDR3 sequences, around 32% of them singletons. The source was peripheral blood mononuclear cells (PBMCs), collected when the disease was refractory, from a patient treated with antithyroid drugs. All receptors come from a female donor with Graves disease. Each CDR3 is given with its conserved first and last residue. The order of the fields is J gene, clone size, D gene, V gene, CDR3 DNA, CDR3 protein. The D gene is left open where the match is weak. Rows may omit the clone size; those that give it use once, few, many or a size class.

J: TRBJ1-4; size: NA; D: TRBD1; V: TRBV5-1; DNA: TGCGCCAGCAGCACGGGACAGGGGAATGAAAAACTGTTTTTT; CDR3: CASSTGQGNEKLFF
J: TRBJ1-5; size: NA; D: NA; V: TRBV20-1; DNA: TGCAGTGCTCAACCTTACCCGGGAGGGGTGAATCAGCCCCAGCATTTT; CDR3: CSAQPYPGGVNQPQHF
J: TRBJ2-7; size: NA; D: TRBD1; V: TRBV27; DNA: TGTGCCAGCAGGCTTACAGGGGTTAGTGCCTACGAGCAGTACTTC; CDR3: CASRLTGVSAYEQYF
J: TRBJ1-6; size: NA; D: NA; V: TRBV9; DNA: TGTGCCAGCAGCTCATCTTATACAAATTCACCCCTCCACTTT; CDR3: CASSSSYTNSPLHF
J: TRBJ1-1; size: NA; D: NA; V: TRBV12-3/TRBV12-4; DNA: TGTGCCAGCCGCCCGCCGGGGCATCCGAACACTGAAGCTTTCTTT; CDR3: CASRPPGHPNTEAFF
J: TRBJ1-4; size: many; D: NA; V: TRBV15; DNA: TGTGCCACCAGCAGAGCTAGTTCGGACGCAACTAATGAAAAACTGTTTTTT; CDR3: CATSRASSDATNEKLFF
J: TRBJ1-2; size: NA; D: NA; V: TRBV29-1; DNA: TGCAGCGTTGTAAAGGGGCAGGGGTATGGCTACACCTTC; CDR3: CSVVKGQGYGYTF
J: TRBJ2-5; size: once; D: NA; V: TRBV6-2/TRBV6-3; DNA: TGTGCCAGCAGTTCCTTCACAGACATCCAAGAGACCCAGTACTTC; CDR3: CASSSFTDIQETQYF
J: TRBJ2-5; size: NA; D: TRBD1; V: TRBV10-1; DNA: TGCGCCAGCAGTGAGTCGGGGACAGAAGAGACCCAGTACTTC; CDR3: CASSESGTEETQYF
J: TRBJ2-5; size: NA; D: NA; V: TRBV13; DNA: TGTGCCAGCAGCTACGACCTTTCCGAGACCCAGTACTTC; CDR3: CASSYDLSETQYF
J: TRBJ1-5; size: few; D: NA; V: TRBV28; DNA: TGTGCCAGCATCCATGCGGGGCGAGGCAGCAATCAGCCCCAGCATTTT; CDR3: CASIHAGRGSNQPQHF
J: TRBJ1-4; size: NA; D: NA; V: TRBV15; DNA: TGTGCCACCAGCAGAGGAGTGGAGGAAAAACTGTTTTTT; CDR3: CATSRGVEEKLFF
J: TRBJ2-7; size: NA; D: TRBD2; V: TRBV20-1; DNA: TGCAGTGCTAGAGGGGCAGCGGGGGACTACGAGCAGTACTTC; CDR3: CSARGAAGDYEQYF
J: TRBJ1-6; size: NA; D: NA; V: TRBV20-1; DNA: TGCAGTGCTAGAGAGGGCGCCAGCTCCTATAATTCACCCCTCCACTTT; CDR3: CSAREGASSYNSPLHF
J: TRBJ1-6; size: once; D: NA; V: TRBV29-1; DNA: TGCAGCGTCCGGACGGGACCTTATAATTCACCCCTCCACTTT; CDR3: CSVRTGPYNSPLHF
J: TRBJ1-5; size: few; D: NA; V: TRBV25-1; DNA: TGTGCCAGCAGGGCCCCGGGGGCCGCGGGCAATCAGCCCCAGCATTTT; CDR3: CASRAPGAAGNQPQHF
J: TRBJ1-1; size: NA; D: NA; V: TRBV12-3/TRBV12-4; DNA: TGTGCCAGCAGTACCCCGTGGGGGAACACTGAAGCTTTCTTT; CDR3: CASSTPWGNTEAFF
J: TRBJ2-1; size: few; D: NA; V: TRBV12-5; DNA: TGTGCTAGTGGTTTGGTTACTAGTAACAATGAGCAGTTCTTC; CDR3: CASGLVTSNNEQFF
J: TRBJ2-2; size: few; D: TRBD2; V: TRBV7-9; DNA: TGTGCCAGCAGCCTGGACGGGGGAGGGCCCGGGGAGCTGTTTTTT; CDR3: CASSLDGGGPGELFF
J: TRBJ2-7; size: many; D: NA; V: TRBV27; DNA: TGTGCCAGCACCCCATCACTCTACCACTACGAGCAGTACTTC; CDR3: CASTPSLYHYEQYF
J: TRBJ1-6; size: NA; D: TRBD1; V: TRBV3-1; DNA: TGTGCCAGCAGCCAAGGCGTCGGGACAGTTAAGAATTCACCCCTCCACTTT; CDR3: CASSQGVGTVKNSPLHF
J: TRBJ2-3; size: few; D: NA; V: TRBV6-1; DNA: TGTGCCACCGGACAGCTCACAGATACGCAGTATTTT; CDR3: CATGQLTDTQYF
J: TRBJ2-2; size: few; D: TRBD2; V: TRBV6-2/TRBV6-3; DNA: TGTGCCAGCAGTGAACAGTGGGCTAGCGGGGCCACCGGGGAGCTGTTTTTT; CDR3: CASSEQWASGATGELFF
J: TRBJ1-4; size: NA; D: TRBD1; V: TRBV12-3/TRBV12-4; DNA: TGTGCCAGCAGCCCACAGGGGGTCATTGAAAAACTGTTTTTT; CDR3: CASSPQGVIEKLFF
J: TRBJ1-5; size: few; D: NA; V: TRBV12-3/TRBV12-4; DNA: TGTGCCAGTGGGGACCACGAAAGACACAATCAGCCCCAGCATTTT; CDR3: CASGDHERHNQPQHF
J: TRBJ1-1; size: few; D: NA; V: TRBV6-5; DNA: TGTGCCAGCAGTTCCCGACCCCTGGCCCCGAACACTGAAGCTTTCTTT; CDR3: CASSSRPLAPNTEAFF
J: TRBJ1-5; size: NA; D: NA; V: TRBV10-3; DNA: TGTGCCATCAGCGAGTTTAGCAATCAGCCCCAGCATTTT; CDR3: CAISEFSNQPQHF
J: TRBJ2-7; size: NA; D: NA; V: TRBV28; DNA: TGTGCCAGCAGCTTTCTGGCTTCCTACGAGCAGTACTTC; CDR3: CASSFLASYEQYF